The rows below give T cell receptor beta chains drawn from one sample of a study of human T cells and chemical hapten exposure. TCRdb re-derived calls from the RACE reads in MiXCR, one entry per CDR3 protein. Of about 120,000 distinct CDR3 sequences detected, roughly 14% appear once; the ten largest clones hold approximately 2.6%. This specimen consisted of whole blood, obtained in connection with sensitization to the hapten diphenylcyclopropenone (DPC). The receptor set was obtained from a woman aged 18-29 years with alopecia areata. Some clones in this sample may be carry-over from other donors' samples. Both conserved end residues are trimmed from each CDR3.

>TRBV7-9
ASEGGINTEAF
>TRBV18
ASSPPGLAGGPSYEQY
>TRBV6-6
ASSYSPSTPNEQF
>TRBV5-1
ASSSIGSNTEAF
>TRBV6-2/TRBV6-3
ASSPSGGAVGEQF
>TRBV6-2/TRBV6-3
ASRPPGRPATEAF
>TRBV4-3
ASSQDLSRSSYNEQF
>TRBV29-1
SARGLSYNEQF
>TRBV5-4
ASSLDFTTDTQY
>TRBV2
ASSGAQGPGELF
>TRBV5-6
ASSPPGQGRTGELF
>TRBV7-9
ASSVAPDRAYEQY
>TRBV7-9
ASSYTSAAETQY
>TRBV7-2
ASSSSRGGGGAASTDTQY
>TRBV7-9
ASSSGLPYEQY
>TRBV28
ASSFRGGHIHNEQF
>TRBV9
ASSVVGSGHTEAF